The 14 T cell receptor beta chains presented below share a single source sample, sequenced in a study of blood T cells in healthy people across ages. Alongside a J-beta primer mix, a sample-barcoded 5' primer served in a second PCR lasting about 7 to 11 cycles. Each CDR3 protein gets one entry after TCRdb re-called the 5' RACE reads with MiXCR. This sample has 600,000 to 900,000 distinct CDR3 sequences, with roughly 26% found just once. The same sample was also studied in work on T cells of mothers and their children.

Sequencing was performed on blood. These receptors were taken from a boy between 5 and 17 years old in good health.

This clonotype has just a few counts. Written as DNA, the CDR3 is TGTGCCAGCAGCATATTCAGGGGGCTAGCAACTAATGAAAAACTGTTTTTT. Translating it yields CASSIFRGLATNEKLFF. The chain uses TRBV7-9 and TRBJ1-4; 8 bases agree with TRBD1. CDR1 SEHNR and CDR2 FQNEAQ come from the germline V gene (reference sequence). With V trimmed by 5 bases and J by 0 bases, 8 bases remained unmatched. The CDR3 is 17 amino acids. The full variable domain, rest sourced from reference TRBV7-9 and TRBJ1-4, is DTGVSQNPRHKITKRGQNVTFRCDPISEHNRLYWYRQTLGQGPEFLTYFQNEAQLEKSRLLSDRFSAERPKGSFSTLEIQRTEQGDSAMYLCASSIFRGLATNEKLFFGSGTQLSVL.

In this sample, this clonotype turned up a few times. This sequence joins TRBV5-1 and TRBJ2-5, with D perhaps TRBD1 or TRBD2 (5 bases each). The J call may be mistaken, given a closer DNA end match to TRBJ2-7. The V gene's germline CDR1 is SGHRS and CDR2 YFSETQ. The length of the CDR3 is 14 residues. The CDR3 DNA reads as TGCGCCAGCAGCGGCCGGGACCCCCGGGGCGAGCAGTACTTC. It is translated as CASSGRDPRGEQYF.

The V call is TRBV10-3, the J call TRBJ1-4, with D unclear. This CDR3 region has 13 residues. Between the trimmed V and J ends, which lost 5 bases and 8 bases, there was a span of 12 bases. Germline CDR1 is ENHRY and CDR2 is SYGVKD. DNA for the CDR3: TGTGCCATCAGTCCCGGGGTTCGGGAAAAACTGTTTTTT. Protein sequence: CAISPGVREKLFF.

This chain uses TRBV3-1 with TRBJ2-7; tentatively, D is TRBD1 or TRBD2 (5 bases each). This CDR3 has 14 residues. Germline CDR1 is LGHDT and CDR2 is YNNKEL (reference sequence). Trimming took 3 bases from V and 3 from J, leaving 12 bases between them. The CDR3 DNA reads TGTGCCAGCAGCCAGGGAGACAGACACTACGAGCAGTACTTC. Amino acids: CASSQGDRHYEQYF.

This rearrangement joins TRBV10-3 to TRBJ2-5; D possibly corresponds to TRBD2 (5 bases). The J call may be wrong; the DNA end is better matched by TRBJ2-1. CDR3 length: 14 amino acids. Germline loops: CDR1 ENHRY, CDR2 SYGVKD. CDR3 sequence reads: CAISESTRGNEQFF. The CDR3 nucleotides are TGTGCCATCAGTGAGTCCACCCGAGGGAATGAGCAGTTCTTC.

This chain connects TRBV30 to TRBJ1-4; no clear D gene. Between the trimmed V and J ends, which lost 0 bases and 5 bases, there was a span of 10 bases. The germline CDR1 and CDR2 sequences are GTSNPN and SVGIG (reference sequence). The CDR3 runs to 14 residues. For the CDR3, the DNA is TGTGCCTGGAGTGTGGACGGAGGGAATGAAAAACTGTTTTTT. Translation: CAWSVDGGNEKLFF.

This clonotype was seen a few times. The CDR3 reads CASSTGGAVYEQYF. For the CDR3, the DNA is TGTGCCAGCAGCACGGGGGGGGCCGTCTACGAGCAGTACTTC. The chain uses TRBV12-3 or TRBV12-4 and TRBJ2-7; 8 bases map to TRBD2. V dropped 6 bases and J dropped 3; count of bases not matched to a gene: 7. There are 14 residues in the CDR3.

The rearrangement links TRBV10-1 to TRBJ2-5; D gene unclear. Per the germline V gene, CDR1 is WNHNN and CDR2 is SYGVQD (reference sequence). The CDR3 totals 14 residues. V was pared by 0 bases and J by 4 bases, with 9 bases between. The CDR3 DNA follows: TGCGCCAGCAGTGAGTCCATAACAAGAGAGACCCAGTACTTC. This codes for CASSESITRETQYF.

The J gene is TRBJ2-1, the V gene TRBV28; TRBD2 is a possible D gene (6 bases). The end of the DNA is better explained by TRBJ2-7, so the J call may be wrong. Germline CDR1 MDHEN, CDR2 SYDVKM. This CDR3 spans 15 amino acids. The CDR3 bases are TGTGCCAGCAGTCCCTCGGGGACTTCCAGGAGCGAGCAGTACTTC. Translating it yields CASSPSGTSRSEQYF.

The sample holds a few counts of this clonotype. V and J are TRBV15 and TRBJ1-2; 7 nucleotides agree with TRBD1. CDR3 size: 15 residues. The germline CDR1 and CDR2 sequences are LNHNV and YYDKDF (reference sequence). Trimming took 5 bases from V and 0 from J; bases not matched to a gene: 6. DNA for the CDR3: TGTGCCACCAGCTTCAGGGGGGGAGCTAACTATGGCTACACCTTC. It codes for CATSFRGGANYGYTF.

The chain carries TRBV18 and TRBJ2-5, with 10 bases lining up with TRBD2. TRBJ2-7 matches the DNA end more closely, so the J call is doubtful. CDR1 is KGHSH, CDR2 LQKENI, per germline. This CDR3 comprises 14 residues. CDR3 residues: CASSPGTSDYEQYF. The CDR3 DNA sequence: TGTGCCAGCTCACCAGGGACTAGCGACTACGAGCAGTACTTC.

J is TRBJ1-2 and V is TRBV28; tentative D call: TRBD1 (6 bases). The CDR3 is 11 residues long. Trimming shortened V by 11 bases and J by 8 bases, and 15 bases separated the two germline ends. Germline assignment: CDR1 MDHEN and CDR2 SYDVKM. This CDR3 is CAEGGVEGYTF. CDR3 nucleotide sequence: TGTGCCGAGGGGGGGGTGGAAGGCTACACCTTC.

This clonotype was found a few times. The chain recombines TRBV28 with TRBJ2-5; the match to TRBD1 covers 9 bases. The V and J ends lost 1 base and 1 base, in that order; junction bases with no gene match: 13. Germline CDR1 is MDHEN and CDR2 is SYDVKM. The CDR3 sequence is 19 residues long. The chain's CDR3 is CASSLSWTGASNPQETQYF. CDR3 in DNA: TGTGCCAGCAGTTTATCTTGGACAGGGGCCTCCAACCCCCAAGAGACCCAGTACTTC.

V usage is TRBV5-1 and J usage is TRBJ2-4, with 7 nucleotides matching TRBD1. Trimming at V came to 2 bases and at J to 0 bases, leaving 2 bases not matched to a gene. Looked up from germline, CDR1 is SGHRS and CDR2 is YFSETQ. This CDR3 contains 15 residues. The CDR3 spells CASSLGQAAKNIQYF. The CDR3 DNA reads TGCGCCAGCAGCTTAGGACAGGCAGCCAAAAACATTCAGTACTTC. The whole variable domain, filled in from reference TRBV5-1 and TRBJ2-4, reads KAGVTQTPRYLIKTRGQQVTLSCSPISGHRSVSWYQQTPGQGLQFLFEYFSETQRNKGNFPGRFSGRQFSNSRSEMNVSTLELGDSALYLCASSLGQAAKNIQYFGAGTRLSVL.